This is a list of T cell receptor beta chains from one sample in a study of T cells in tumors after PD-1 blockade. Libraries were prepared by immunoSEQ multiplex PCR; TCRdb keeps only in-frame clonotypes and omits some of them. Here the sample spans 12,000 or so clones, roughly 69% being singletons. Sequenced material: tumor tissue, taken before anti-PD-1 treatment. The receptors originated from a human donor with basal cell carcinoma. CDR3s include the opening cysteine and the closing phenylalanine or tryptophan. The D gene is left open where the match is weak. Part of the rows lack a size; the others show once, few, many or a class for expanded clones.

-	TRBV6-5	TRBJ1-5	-	CASRGSRGQPQHF	TGTGCCAGCAGGGGCAGCAGGGGTCAGCCCCAGCATTTT
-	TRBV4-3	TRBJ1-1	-	CASSQDPQGNTEAFF	TGCGCCAGCAGCCAAGACCCACAGGGAAACACTGAAGCTTTCTTT
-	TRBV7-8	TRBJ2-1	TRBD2	CASSLQGLADNEQFF	TGTGCCAGCAGCCTCCAAGGACTAGCTGACAATGAGCAGTTCTTC
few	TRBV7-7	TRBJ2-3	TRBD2	CASSLDMAGGQDTQYF	TGTGCCAGCAGCTTAGATATGGCGGGGGGGCAAGATACGCAGTATTTT
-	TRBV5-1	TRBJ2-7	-	CASSLDISIYEQYF	TGCGCCAGCAGCTTGGATATCAGTATTTACGAGCAGTACTTC
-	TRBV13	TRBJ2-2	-	CASSVSGYYSNTGELFF	TGTGCCAGCAGCGTTTCCGGTTATTATTCGAACACCGGGGAGCTGTTTTTT
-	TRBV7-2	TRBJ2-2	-	CASSPRTGELFF	TGTGCCAGCAGCCCCCGAACCGGGGAGCTGTTTTTT
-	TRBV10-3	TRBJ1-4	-	CAISDGWEKLFF	TGTGCCATCAGTGATGGGTGGGAAAAACTGTTTTTT
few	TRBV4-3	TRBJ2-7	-	CASSLTRLLSYEQYF	TGCGCCAGCAGCCTCACCCGGCTCCTCTCCTACGAGCAGTACTTC
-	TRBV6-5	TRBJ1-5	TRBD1	CASRQTGDSNQPQHF	TGTGCCAGCAGGCAGACAGGGGATAGCAATCAGCCCCAGCATTTT
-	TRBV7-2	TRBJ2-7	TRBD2	CASSFLAGVNNEQYF	TGTGCCAGCAGCTTCTTAGCGGGAGTTAATAACGAGCAGTACTTC
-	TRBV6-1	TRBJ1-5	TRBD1	CASSERQGTANQPQHF	TGTGCCAGCAGTGAACGACAGGGGACGGCAAATCAGCCCCAGCATTTT
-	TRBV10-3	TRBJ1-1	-	CVIRWTGDTEAFF	TGTGTCATCAGATGGACGGGGGACACTGAAGCTTTCTTT
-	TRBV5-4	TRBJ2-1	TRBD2	CASSAGLARVGEQFF	TGTGCCAGCAGCGCGGGACTAGCGAGGGTTGGTGAGCAGTTCTTC
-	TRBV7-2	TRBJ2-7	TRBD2	CASSLKGTGGPHEQYF	TGTGCCAGCAGCTTAAAAGGGACGGGAGGGCCCCACGAGCAGTACTTC
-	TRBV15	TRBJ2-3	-	CATSMGLGRTEGASGDTQYF	TGTGCCACCAGCATGGGGTTGGGGCGAACGGAGGGGGCATCGGGAGATACGCAGTATTTT
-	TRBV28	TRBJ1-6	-	CASTQWGRYNSPLHF	TGTGCCAGCACGCAGTGGGGTCGGTATAATTCACCCCTCCACTTT
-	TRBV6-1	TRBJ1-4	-	CASSERRQGGPNDKLFF	TGTGCCAGCAGTGAACGAAGGCAGGGTGGGCCCAACGACAAACTGTTTTTT
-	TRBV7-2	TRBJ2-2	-	CASSRAKRGHGNTGELFF	TGTGCCAGCAGCAGGGCCAAGCGGGGACACGGTAACACCGGGGAGCTGTTTTTT
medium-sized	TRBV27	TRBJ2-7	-	CASRPAGAGGSHEQYF	TGTGCCAGCAGACCGGCGGGGGCAGGTGGTAGTCACGAGCAGTACTTC
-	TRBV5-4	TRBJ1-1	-	CASSFGGFNTEAFF	TGTGCCAGCAGCTTTGGGGGGTTCAACACTGAAGCTTTCTTT
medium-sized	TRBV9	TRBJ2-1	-	CASQNPPAEQFF	TGTGCCAGCCAAAACCCGCCGGCTGAGCAGTTCTTC
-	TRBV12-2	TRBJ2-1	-	CASRRDSTFEDNEQFF	TGTGCAAGTCGCCGGGACTCTACGTTTGAGGACAATGAGCAGTTCTTC
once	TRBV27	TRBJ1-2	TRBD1	CASSPRSDRAYGYTF	TGTGCCAGCAGCCCTCGGTCGGACAGGGCCTATGGCTACACCTTC
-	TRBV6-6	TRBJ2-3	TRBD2	CASSSRGAGTDTQYF	TGTGCCAGCAGTTCGCGGGGGGCGGGGACAGATACGCAGTATTTT
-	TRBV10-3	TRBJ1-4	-	CAISDDRGGEKLFF	TGTGCCATCAGTGACGACCGGGGAGGAGAAAAACTGTTTTTT
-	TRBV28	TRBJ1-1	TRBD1	CASNRGRNTEAFF	TGTGCCAGCAACAGGGGACGGAACACTGAAGCTTTCTTT
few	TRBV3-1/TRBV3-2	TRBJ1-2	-	CASSRGRGYTF	TGTGCCAGCAGCCGGGGGAGAGGCTACACCTTC
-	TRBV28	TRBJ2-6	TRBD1	CASTTGASGANVLTF	TGTGCCAGCACCACAGGGGCCTCTGGGGCCAACGTCCTGACTTTC
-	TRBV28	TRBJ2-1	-	CASSFLGSRANEQFF	TGTGCCAGCAGTTTTCTCGGGTCCAGGGCCAATGAGCAGTTCTTC
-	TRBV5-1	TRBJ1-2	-	CASSSRGAHGYTF	TGCGCCAGCAGCTCGCGGGGTGCGCATGGCTACACCTTC
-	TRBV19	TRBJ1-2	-	CASSIGALGYTF	TGTGCCAGTAGTATCGGAGCCCTTGGCTACACCTTC
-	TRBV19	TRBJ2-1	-	CASSIGPETGNEQFF	TGTGCCAGTAGTATTGGGCCCGAGACGGGCAATGAGCAGTTCTTC
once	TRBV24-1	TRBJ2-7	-	CATSDRSVEQYF	TGTGCCACCAGTGATAGGTCGGTGGAGCAGTACTTC
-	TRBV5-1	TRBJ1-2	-	CASSLGFRGANYGYTF	TGCGCCAGCAGCTTGGGTTTCAGGGGCGCTAACTATGGCTACACCTTC
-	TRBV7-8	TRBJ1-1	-	CASSFQGNTEAFF	TGTGCCAGCAGCTTTCAGGGAAACACTGAAGCTTTCTTT
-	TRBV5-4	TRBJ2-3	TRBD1	CASSPPPGQGVTDTQYF	TGTGCCAGCAGCCCCCCCCCGGGACAGGGAGTAACAGATACGCAGTATTTT
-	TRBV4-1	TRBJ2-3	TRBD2	CASSESGGRTDTQYF	TGCGCCAGCAGCGAAAGCGGGGGGCGCACAGATACGCAGTATTTT
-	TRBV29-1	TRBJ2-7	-	CSVDTDGYEQYF	TGCAGCGTAGACACGGACGGGTACGAGCAGTACTTC
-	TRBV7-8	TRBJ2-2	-	CASRPGQGFSGELFF	TGTGCCAGCAGGCCGGGGCAGGGGTTTAGCGGGGAGCTGTTTTTT
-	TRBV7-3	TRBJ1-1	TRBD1	CASSLQGAITEAFF	TGTGCCAGCAGCTTACAGGGGGCTATCACTGAAGCTTTCTTT